Described below is a single T cell receptor (beta chain) sequence and its context. The data stem from a study of blood T cell repertoires in COVID-19. Study background: Donors in the United States, Italy and Spain gave samples during acute or convalescent COVID-19. PBMCs, B-cell-depleted T cells, or T cells were the source of the cDNA or gDNA that made up the material.

V was trimmed by 6 bases and J by 3 bases, leaving 20 bases between them. Germline V gives CDR1 MNHEY, CDR2 SMNVEV (reference sequence). This CDR3 has 16 amino acids. Authors' methods: Reference gene primer amplification gave nucleated cell count estimates. Data came from immunoSEQ multiplex PCR; TCRdb stores just in-frame clones and leaves some out. The V and J calls and the clone size are those of that table, but D and trimming were determined from the DNA. Among just over 75,000 clones listed, less than 90% were seen once. Specimen: peripheral blood. V usage is TRBV27 and J usage is TRBJ1-1; D might be TRBD1 (5 bases). The sequence derives from a man aged 45-65 years with acute or convalescent COVID-19. The CDR3 coding sequence is TGTGCCAGCAGGAGGAGGGCGGGGGATAGGCACACTGAAGCTTTCTTT. Amino acid sequence: CASRRRAGDRHTEAFF.